The next 26 T cell receptor beta chains were all read from a single sample in a study of OX40 agonist ivuxolimab in advanced cancers. Some clones are missing from TCRdb's copy, which holds only in-frame ones; the method was immunoSEQ multiplex PCR. This table has around 19,000 clones, 65% to 85% appearing once. The specimen was CD4+ or CD8+ T cells sorted from blood, collected in a trial of the OX40 agonist ivuxolimab. These receptors all come from an adult with an advanced solid tumor such as melanoma, head and neck, liver or kidney cancer.

J is TRBJ2-3 and V is TRBV4-1; no definite D call. The germline V gene encodes CDR1 MGHRA and CDR2 YSYEKL. The CDR3 is made up of 13 amino acids. V was cut by 4 bases and J by 10 bases, with 15 bases left in between. The CDR3 region has the DNA TGCGCCAGCAGCCCCCAGTATAACTCTGCGCAGTATTTT. As protein: CASSPQYNSAQYF.

This clone turned up a few times. This chain connects TRBV6-5 to TRBJ2-7; 7 nucleotides line up with TRBD1. The germline CDR1 and CDR2 sequences are MNHEY and SVGAGI. The CDR3 has 15 residues. The trim removed 0 bases at V and 3 bases at J, leaving 5 bases unmatched. DNA of the CDR3: TGTGCCAGCAGTTACTCGCCGGGACAGTTCTACGAGCAGTACTTC. Protein: CASSYSPGQFYEQYF.

The CDR3 loop reads CASSTTLAQSNSPLHF. CDR3 sequence (DNA): TGTGCCAGCAGCACTACCTTGGCGCAATCCAACTCACCCCTCCACTTT. The rearrangement joins TRBV7-6 to TRBJ1-6; D gene unclear. The V end lost 5 bases, the J end lost 10 bases, and 21 bases lay between the germline ends. Germline CDR1 SGHVS, CDR2 FNYEAQ. The CDR3 runs 16 residues.

This clone has just one count. V usage is TRBV9 and J usage is TRBJ2-1; 9 bases agree with TRBD2. Germline V gene data show CDR1 as SGDLS and CDR2 as YYNGEE. The CDR3 covers 15 residues. Trimming removed 6 bases from V and 1 base from J; junction bases left unmatched: 5. In nucleotides, the CDR3 is TGTGCCAGCACCCGCGGGGGGGCTTCCTACAATGAGCAGTTCTTC. Translated: CASTRGGASYNEQFF.

The chain recombines TRBV7-3 with TRBJ2-7, with 8 positions matching TRBD2. The CDR3 is 15 amino acids. The V and J ends lost 5 bases and 3 bases, in that order; junction bases with no gene match: 9. CDR1 and CDR2 from the germline V gene are SGHTA and FQGTGA. CDR3 DNA: TGTGCCAGCAGCCCTTTAGCGGGGCCGTTCTACGAGCAGTACTTC. This translates into CASSPLAGPFYEQYF.

The chain uses TRBV19 and TRBJ1-2; 7 bases are a match to TRBD1. This CDR3 comprises 11 residues. V shed 9 bases, J shed 12 bases, and the junction held 10 bases outside the gene matches. Germline CDR1 reads LNHDA; CDR2 reads SQIVND (reference sequence). CDR3 region: CASARGRVHTF. In DNA form, the CDR3 reads TGTGCCAGCGCCAGGGGGAGAGTGCACACCTTC. Based on the CDR3 plus reference TRBV19 and TRBJ1-2, the full variable domain is DGGITQSPKYLFRKEGQNVTLSCEQNLNHDAMYWYRQDPGQGLRLIYYSQIVNDFQKGDIAEGYSVSREKKESFPLTVTSAQKNPTAFYLCASARGRVHTFGSGTRLTVV.

The V gene is TRBV5-4, the J gene TRBJ1-2, with a weak D call TRBD1 (6 bases). Germline V CDR1 and CDR2: SGHNT, YYREEE (reference sequence). The CDR3 runs 15 residues. Trimming stripped 4 bases from V and 8 bases from J, with 21 bases between. For the CDR3, the DNA is TGTGCCAGCAGCATCGCCCAGGGGCGTAAGAGGGGCTACACCTTC. Translating it yields CASSIAQGRKRGYTF.

The chain is built from TRBV5-6 and TRBJ2-7; 10 positions match TRBD1. Germline trimming cut 2 bases from V and 3 bases from J; bases unmatched to any gene: 5. This CDR3 region has 15 residues. Germline V lookup: CDR1 SGHDT, CDR2 YYEEEE. The CDR3 nucleotides read TGTGCCAGCAGCTTCGGACAGGGGGTATACTACGAGCAGTACTTC. Translating gives CASSFGQGVYYEQYF.

The DNA of the CDR3 is TGTGCCAGCAGTTCACAGGGGGGTGGCTATGGCTACACCTTC. Translating gives CASSSQGGGYGYTF. This chain connects TRBV6-5 to TRBJ1-2; TRBD1 matches 8 bases. The junction had 5 bases not matched to a gene; V was cut back by 4 bases and J by 4 bases. Germline V lookup: CDR1 MNHEY, CDR2 SVGAGI. This CDR3 comprises 14 residues.

This clone was observed a single time. V gene TRBV7-6 combines with J gene TRBJ2-7, with D unresolved. The CDR3 extends over 15 amino acids. The germline CDR1 and CDR2 sequences are SGHVS and FNYEAQ. V lost 4 bases to trimming and J lost 0 bases, with 13 bases between them. The CDR3 protein is CASSSWAETSYEQYF. In DNA form, the CDR3 reads TGTGCCAGCAGCTCCTGGGCTGAAACCTCCTACGAGCAGTACTTC. The variable domain in full, with the rest retrieved from reference TRBV7-6 and TRBJ2-7, is GAGVSQSPRYKVTKRGQDVALRCDPISGHVSLYWYRQALGQGPEFLTYFNYEAQQDKSGLPNDRFSAERPEGSISTLTIQRTEQRDSAMYRCASSSWAETSYEQYFGPGTRLTVT.

The chain uses TRBV9 and TRBJ2-3; 7 bases map to TRBD1. The germline V gene encodes CDR1 SGDLS and CDR2 YYNGEE. After removal of 3 bases from V and 0 bases from J, the junction contained 4 bases not matched to a gene. This CDR3 comprises 15 residues. CDR3 nucleotide sequence: TGTGCCAGCAGCGGGGGACAGACCAGCACAGATACGCAGTATTTT. Translated: CASSGGQTSTDTQYF. The full variable domain, in which reference TRBV9 and TRBJ2-3 provide the parts outside the CDR3, is DSGVTQTPKHLITATGQRVTLRCSPRSGDLSVYWYQQSLDQGLQFLIQYYNGEERAKGNILERFSAQQFPDLHSELNLSSLELGDSALYFCASSGGQTSTDTQYFGPGTRLTVL.

This chain links TRBV4-3 with TRBJ2-2, with 8 bases fitting TRBD2. Germline CDR1 reads LGHNA; CDR2 reads YSLEER. V dropped 3 bases and J dropped 3; count of bases not matched to a gene: 6. The CDR3 has 16 amino acids. The CDR3 spells CASSHPGGGYTGELFF. The CDR3 nucleotides are TGCGCCAGCAGCCACCCAGGCGGGGGGTACACCGGGGAGCTGTTTTTT.

The rearrangement links TRBV2 to TRBJ1-2; TRBD1 might be the D (5 bases). In germline, CDR1 is SNHLY, CDR2 FYNNEI. This CDR3 spans 16 amino acids. The V end was cut by 1 base, the J end by 0 bases, with 12 bases between. The CDR3 bases are TGTGCCAGCAGTGAAGTGGGGCGGGCTACTAACTATGGCTACACCTTC. Its protein is CASSEVGRATNYGYTF.

This clone is a singleton in its sample. The CDR3 loop is CASSLKGQGSSTDTQYF. DNA for the CDR3: TGTGCCAGCAGCTTAAAAGGGCAGGGGTCTAGCACAGATACGCAGTATTTT. This chain uses TRBV7-3 with TRBJ2-3; perhaps TRBD1 as D (6 bases). This CDR3 is 17 amino acids long. Germline V gives CDR1 SGHTA, CDR2 FQGTGA. The V gene lost 1 base and the J gene lost 0 bases, with 14 bases spanning the gap. The full variable domain, in which reference TRBV7-3 and TRBJ2-3 provide the parts outside the CDR3, is GAGVSQTPSNKVTEKGKYVELRCDPISGHTALYWYRQSLGQGPEFLIYFQGTGAADDSGLPNDRFFAVRPEGSVSTLKIQRTERGDSAVYLCASSLKGQGSSTDTQYFGPGTRLTVL.

The chain couples TRBV27 to TRBJ2-3; D perhaps matches TRBD2 (5 bases). Trimming left V 3 bases short and J 8 bases short, with 15 bases between. The germline CDR1 and CDR2 sequences are MNHEY and SMNVEV (reference sequence). The CDR3 covers 14 residues. Here the CDR3 reads CASSLVLHRGTQYF. The CDR3 region has the DNA TGTGCCAGCAGTTTGGTTCTCCACCGGGGTACGCAGTATTTT.

The gene calls are TRBV19 and TRBJ2-7, with 8 positions matching TRBD1. CDR3 length: 16 residues. Germline loops: CDR1 LNHDA, CDR2 SQIVND (reference sequence). The junction had 16 bases not matched to a gene; V was cut back by 5 bases and J by 7 bases. The CDR3 protein is CASSPPFGQGWREQYF. The DNA of the CDR3 is TGTGCCAGTAGTCCCCCCTTTGGACAGGGTTGGAGGGAGCAGTACTTC.

The chain links TRBV10-3 to TRBJ1-2, with TRBD1 matching over 7 bases. The CDR3 runs to 14 residues. J gave up 4 bases and V 7 bases, and 9 bases lay outside the gene matches. Germline CDR1 is ENHRY and CDR2 is SYGVKD. CDR3 sequence reads: CAINRDRDLYGYTF. In DNA form, the CDR3 reads TGTGCCATCAATAGAGACAGGGATCTCTATGGCTACACCTTC.

This chain uses TRBV2 with TRBJ2-7, with TRBD1 as a possible D gene (5 bases). Trimming removed 8 bases from V and 0 bases from J, with 11 bases in between. CDR3 length equals 13 residues. Germline V gene sequence: CDR1 SNHLY, CDR2 FYNNEI. The CDR3 here is CASGAPSSYEQYF. CDR3 DNA: TGTGCCAGCGGGGCCCCGAGCTCCTACGAGCAGTACTTC.

This sequence joins TRBV19 and TRBJ1-1, with 8 bases lining up with TRBD1. Germline values: CDR1 LNHDA, CDR2 SQIVND (reference sequence). The junction had 7 bases not matched to a gene; V was cut back by 2 bases and J by 8 bases. This CDR3 contains 14 residues. The CDR3 region is CASSINRGGLEAFF. CDR3 DNA: TGTGCCAGTAGTATAAACAGGGGGGGATTAGAAGCTTTCTTT.

J is TRBJ1-5 and V is TRBV1. TRBV1 is a known pseudogene. The CDR3 spans 18 residues. DNA for the CDR3: TGCACCAGCAGCCAAGCACACCGGGACCCATATAGCAATCAGCCCCAGCATTTT. Translating gives CTSSQAHRDPYSNQPQHF.

This clone was observed once. The chain uses TRBV9 and TRBJ1-1, with a tentative D call TRBD1 (5 bases). Germline-derived CDR1 and CDR2 are SGDLS and YYNGEE. V lost 0 bases, J lost 2 bases, and 11 bases lay in between. The CDR3 sequence is 15 residues long. The DNA of the CDR3 is TGTGCCAGCAGCGTAGACAGTGGGACCAACACTGAAGCTTTCTTT. Its translation is CASSVDSGTNTEAFF. Combining the CDR3 with reference TRBV9 and TRBJ1-1 gives the whole variable domain DSGVTQTPKHLITATGQRVTLRCSPRSGDLSVYWYQQSLDQGLQFLIQYYNGEERAKGNILERFSAQQFPDLHSELNLSSLELGDSALYFCASSVDSGTNTEAFFGQGTRLTVV.

The chain is built from TRBV6-6 and TRBJ2-7; no definite D call. The CDR3 has 13 residues. V was cut by 2 bases and J by 6 bases, with 11 bases left in between. CDR1 and CDR2 (germline): MNHNY, SVGAGI (reference sequence). The CDR3 nucleotides are TGTGCCAGCAGTTACAACCCCGTAGGCGAGCAGTACTTC. It codes for CASSYNPVGEQYF.

The chain has TRBV5-1 and TRBJ2-2; D gene ambiguous. The CDR3 runs 14 residues. V gave up 6 bases and J gave up 1 base, with 10 bases separating them. From germline, CDR1 is SGHRS and CDR2 YFSETQ. The CDR3 protein is CASNRAENTGELFF. CDR3 DNA: TGCGCCAGCAATCGGGCAGAGAACACCGGGGAGCTGTTTTTT.

The CDR3 here is CASLQQAYGYTF. CDR3 sequence (DNA): TGTGCCAGCTTACAGCAAGCTTATGGCTACACCTTC. The chain is built from TRBV2 and TRBJ1-2; D gene unclear. V lost 8 bases, J lost 5 bases, and 12 bases lay in between. Per germline, CDR1 SNHLY and CDR2 FYNNEI. There are 12 residues in the CDR3. The variable domain in full, completed from reference TRBV2 and TRBJ1-2, reads EPEVTQTPSHQVTQMGQEVILRCVPISNHLYFYWYRQILGQKVEFLVSFYNNEISEKSEIFDDQFSVERPDGSNFTLKIRSTKLEDSAMYFCASLQQAYGYTFGSGTRLTVV.

This clone was seen a few times. The chain has TRBV5-6 and TRBJ2-3; D ambiguous. Trimming removed 0 bases from V and 5 bases from J, with 4 bases in between. The CDR3 loop spans 12 amino acids. CDR1 is SGHDT and CDR2 is YYEEEE in the germline V gene. CDR3 sequence reads: CASSLGGDTQYF. The CDR3 nucleotides are TGTGCCAGCAGCTTGGGAGGAGATACGCAGTATTTT.

This rearrangement joins TRBV4-1 to TRBJ2-1; TRBD2 agrees at 7 bases. Germline CDR1 MGHRA, CDR2 YSYEKL. The ends lost 6 bases at V and 0 bases at J; junction bases unmatched: 5. The CDR3 runs to 15 residues. CDR3 in amino acids: CASRLAKTSYNEQFF. Written as DNA, the CDR3 is TGCGCCAGCAGACTAGCGAAGACCTCCTACAATGAGCAGTTCTTC.